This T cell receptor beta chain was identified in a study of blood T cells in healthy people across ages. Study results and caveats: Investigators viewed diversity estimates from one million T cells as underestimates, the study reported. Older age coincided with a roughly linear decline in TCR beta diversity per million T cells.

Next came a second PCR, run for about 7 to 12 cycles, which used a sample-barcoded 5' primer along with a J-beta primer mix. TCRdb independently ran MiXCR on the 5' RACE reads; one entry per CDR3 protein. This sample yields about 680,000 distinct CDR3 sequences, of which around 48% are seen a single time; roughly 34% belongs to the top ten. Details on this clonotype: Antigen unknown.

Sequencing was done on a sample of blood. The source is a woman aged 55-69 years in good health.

The CDR3 region is CASSLKQGINSYNEQFF. The CDR3 coding sequence is TGTGCCAGCAGCCTCAAACAGGGGATCAACTCCTACAATGAGCAGTTCTTC. The chain joins TRBV7-2 to TRBJ2-1; 7 bases match TRBD1. The germline CDR1 and CDR2 sequences are SGHTA and FQGNSA. V trimming: 5 bases; J trimming: 0 bases; junction bases outside the gene matches: 10. This CDR3 region has 17 residues.